Sequencing of this TCR beta chain was carried out in a study of blood T cell repertoires in COVID-19. Whole-study context: Acute and convalescent COVID-19 samples came from the United States, Italy and Spain. Sample material is recorded as cDNA or gDNA derived from T cells, B-cell-depleted T cells, or PBMCs.

Enrollees, about 18 to 89 years old, lived in 24 US areas. This clone was counted between two and nine times. Using immunoSEQ multiplex PCR, the repertoire was profiled, and TCRdb retains in-frame clones only, with some absent. The repertoire consists of 300,000 to 350,000 clones, with 75% to 90% occurring once and the leading ten covering 5%. Per germline, CDR1 SGHNT and CDR2 YYREEE (reference sequence). The CDR3 runs to 17 residues. The ends lost 2 bases at V and 8 bases at J; junction bases unmatched: 12. Material for sequencing was PBMCs or T cells enriched from blood (not recorded which). The TCR comes from a man aged 25 to 40 who had recovered from COVID-19. The V and J genes are TRBV5-4 and TRBJ2-2, with 10 positions matching TRBD1. The CDR3 reads CASSLSGTGELEGELFF. The CDR3 region has the DNA TGTGCCAGCAGCTTATCCGGGACAGGGGAGTTAGAGGGGGAGCTGTTTTTT.